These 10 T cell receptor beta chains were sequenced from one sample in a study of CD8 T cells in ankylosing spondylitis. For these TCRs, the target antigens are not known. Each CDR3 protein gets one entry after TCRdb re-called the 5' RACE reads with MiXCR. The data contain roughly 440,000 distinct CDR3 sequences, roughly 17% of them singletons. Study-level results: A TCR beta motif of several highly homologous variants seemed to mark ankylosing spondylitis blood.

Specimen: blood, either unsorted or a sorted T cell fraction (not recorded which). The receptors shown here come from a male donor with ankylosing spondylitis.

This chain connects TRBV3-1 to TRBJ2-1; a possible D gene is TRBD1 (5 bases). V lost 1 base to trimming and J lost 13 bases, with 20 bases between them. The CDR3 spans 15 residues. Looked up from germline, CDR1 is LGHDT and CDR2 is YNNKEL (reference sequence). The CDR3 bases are TGTGCCAGCAGCCAAGGAAGTGGGGCCCGCAACGAACAGTTCTTC. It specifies CASSQGSGARNEQFF.

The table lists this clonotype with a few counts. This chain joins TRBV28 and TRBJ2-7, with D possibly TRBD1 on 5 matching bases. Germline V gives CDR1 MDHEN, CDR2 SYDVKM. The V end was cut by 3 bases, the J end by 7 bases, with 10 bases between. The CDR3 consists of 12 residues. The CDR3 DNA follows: TGTGCCAGCAGTTTCGCAGGGTGGGAGCAGTACTTC. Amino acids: CASSFAGWEQYF.

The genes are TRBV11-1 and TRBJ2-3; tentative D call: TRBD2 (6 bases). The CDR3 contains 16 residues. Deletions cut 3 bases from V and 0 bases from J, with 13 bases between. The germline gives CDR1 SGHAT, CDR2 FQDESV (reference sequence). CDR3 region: CASSFSRGLSTDTQYF. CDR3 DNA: TGTGCCAGCAGCTTTTCGCGGGGCCTTAGCACAGATACGCAGTATTTT.

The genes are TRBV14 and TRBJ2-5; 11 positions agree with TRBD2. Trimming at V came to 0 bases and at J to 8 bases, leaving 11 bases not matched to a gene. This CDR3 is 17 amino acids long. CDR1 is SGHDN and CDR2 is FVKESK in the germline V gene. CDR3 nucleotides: TGTGCCAGCAGCCAAGACCTGATACTAGCGGGGGTCTCAACCCAGTACTTC. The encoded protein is CASSQDLILAGVSTQYF.

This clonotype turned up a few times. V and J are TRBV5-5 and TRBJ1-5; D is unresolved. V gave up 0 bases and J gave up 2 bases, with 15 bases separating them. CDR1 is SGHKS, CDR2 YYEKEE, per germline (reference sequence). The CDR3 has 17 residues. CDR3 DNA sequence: TGTGCCAGCAGCTTGGGCCGCTGGGAGGGAGGCAATCAGCCCCAGCATTTT. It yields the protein CASSLGRWEGGNQPQHF. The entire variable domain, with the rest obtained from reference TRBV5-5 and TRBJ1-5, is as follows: DAGVTQSPTHLIKTRGQQVTLRCSPISGHKSVSWYQQVLGQGPQFIFQYYEKEERGRGNFPDRFSARQFPNYSSELNVNALLLGDSALYLCASSLGRWEGGNQPQHFGDGTRLSIL.

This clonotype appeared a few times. The CDR3 loop reads CASSPTTARYGYTF. DNA for the CDR3: TGTGCCAGCAGTCCTACGACGGCTCGCTATGGCTACACCTTC. This sequence joins TRBV6-1 and TRBJ1-2; D unclear. V lost 5 bases and J lost 4, with 14 bases in between. The CDR3 is 14 residues long. Germline values: CDR1 MNHNS, CDR2 SASEGT.

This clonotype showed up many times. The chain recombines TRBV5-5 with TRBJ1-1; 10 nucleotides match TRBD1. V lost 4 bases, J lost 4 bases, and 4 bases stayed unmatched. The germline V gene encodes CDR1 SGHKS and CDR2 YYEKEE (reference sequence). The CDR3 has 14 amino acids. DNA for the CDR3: TGTGCCAGCAGCCTGGGGACAGGGGCCACTGAAGCTTTCTTT. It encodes CASSLGTGATEAFF.

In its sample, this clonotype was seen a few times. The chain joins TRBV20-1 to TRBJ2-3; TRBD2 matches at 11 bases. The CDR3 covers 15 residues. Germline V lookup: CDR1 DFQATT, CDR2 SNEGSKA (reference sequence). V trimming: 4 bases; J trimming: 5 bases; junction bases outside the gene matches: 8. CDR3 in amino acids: CSAILAGGRGDTQYF. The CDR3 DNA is TGCAGTGCTATCTTAGCGGGGGGGCGAGGAGATACGCAGTATTTT.

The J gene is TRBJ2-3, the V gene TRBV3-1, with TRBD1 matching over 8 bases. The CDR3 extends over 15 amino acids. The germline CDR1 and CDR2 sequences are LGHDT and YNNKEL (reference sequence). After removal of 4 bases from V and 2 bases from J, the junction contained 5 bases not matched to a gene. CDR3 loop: CASSRQGLDTDTQYF. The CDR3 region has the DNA TGTGCCAGCAGCCGACAGGGGCTAGACACAGATACGCAGTATTTT.

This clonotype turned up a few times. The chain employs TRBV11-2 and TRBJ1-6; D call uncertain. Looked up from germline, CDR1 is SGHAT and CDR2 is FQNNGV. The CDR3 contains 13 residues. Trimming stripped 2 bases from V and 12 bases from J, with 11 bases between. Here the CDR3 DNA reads TGTGCCAGCAGCTTAACGGGGAAAGAACCCCTCCACTTT. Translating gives CASSLTGKEPLHF.